This T cell receptor (beta chain) originates from a study of patients and donors after allogeneic stem cell transplantation. Germline CDR1 and CDR2: KGHSH and LQKENI. V gave up 3 bases and J gave up 1 base, with 12 bases separating them. This CDR3 region has 15 residues. Via MiXCR, TCRdb re-called the RT-PCR reads, giving one row per CDR3 protein. The profile shows about a million distinct CDR3 sequences, roughly 18% of them singletons. The sample comprised blood, either unsorted or a sorted T cell fraction (not recorded which). The genes are TRBV18 and TRBJ2-5; D possibly corresponds to TRBD2 (6 bases). The clonotype originates from a human donor who was either an allogeneic HSCT recipient or a stem cell or donor lymphocyte infusion donor (not recorded which). It is not recorded whose cells these are; they may come from a transplant donor. DNA for the CDR3: TGTGCCAGCTCACCCAATATAGCGGTCCAAGAGACCCAGTACTTC. This sequence encodes CASSPNIAVQETQYF.